A single sample is the source of the 14 T cell receptor beta chains below, sequenced in a study of early T cells in non-severe SARS-CoV-2 infection. TCRdb reprocessed the 5' RACE reads with MiXCR, giving one entry per CDR3 protein. The top ten hold approximately 4.8% of the sample, which has about 80,000 distinct CDR3 sequences, 11% seen once. The material sequenced was whole blood. These receptors all stem from an adult who was a healthcare worker with PCR-confirmed SARS-CoV-2 infection or an uninfected control (not recorded which).

This clonotype was found a few times. The chain uses TRBV7-8 and TRBJ2-1; no clear D. Deletions cut 5 bases from V and 2 bases from J, with 19 bases between. The CDR3 totals 17 residues. Germline loops: CDR1 SGHVS, CDR2 FQNEAQ. CDR3 sequence: CASSPLATTKPYNEQFF. In nucleotides, the CDR3 is TGTGCCAGCAGCCCTCTCGCCACGACAAAGCCCTACAATGAGCAGTTCTTC. Combining the CDR3 with reference TRBV7-8 and TRBJ2-1 gives the whole variable domain GAGVSQSPRYKVAKRGQDVALRCDPISGHVSLFWYQQALGQGPEFLTYFQNEAQLDKSGLPSDRFFAERPEGSVSTLKIQRTQQEDSAVYLCASSPLATTKPYNEQFFGPGTRLTVL.

This clonotype was found a few times. The chain recombines TRBV11-2 with TRBJ2-3, with 9 bases lining up with TRBD2. The CDR3 is 14 amino acids. V lost 2 bases to trimming and J lost 6 bases; unmatched junction nucleotides: 3. In germline, CDR1 is SGHAT, CDR2 FQNNGV. The CDR3 DNA sequence: TGTGCCAGCAGCTTAAGCGGGGGGTGGGATACGCAGTATTTT. It codes for CASSLSGGWDTQYF.

The CDR3 coding sequence is TGTGCCAGCAGCCACAGGACCCTCAGGGGAGACACCGGGGAGCTGTTTTTT. Translating it yields CASSHRTLRGDTGELFF. V and J are TRBV14 and TRBJ2-2; possible D gene TRBD1, 6 bases. The V end was cut by 3 bases, the J end by 3 bases, with 17 bases between. This CDR3 has 17 residues. Germline V CDR1 and CDR2: SGHDN, FVKESK.

The chain has TRBV6-2 or TRBV6-3 and TRBJ2-1; D not certain. Per the germline V gene, CDR1 is MNHEY and CDR2 is SVGEGT. The CDR3 is made up of 15 amino acids. Trimming pared 0 bases from V and 1 base from J, leaving 7 bases between. CDR3 sequence: CASSYSRTSYNEQFF. CDR3 nucleotides: TGTGCCAGCAGTTACTCACGGACGTCCTACAATGAGCAGTTCTTC.

This clonotype was counted ten times or more. The chain combines TRBV29-1 with TRBJ1-1, with 8 bases matching TRBD1. Trimming removed 8 bases from V and 4 bases from J; junction bases left unmatched: 9. The CDR3 totals 13 residues. The germline V gene has CDR1 SQVTM and CDR2 ANQGSEA. The CDR3, as DNA: TGCAGCACCATTGGCCAGGGGGCCACTGAAGCTTTCTTT. Translating it yields CSTIGQGATEAFF.

The chain has TRBV11-3 and TRBJ2-7; 9 nucleotides line up with TRBD1. The CDR3 sequence is 14 residues long. With 1 base clipped from V and 4 bases from J, the junction kept 2 bases outside the gene matches. Germline V gene lookup returns CDR1 SGHNT and CDR2 YENEEA. This chain's CDR3 is CASSLAGTGYEQYF. CDR3 DNA: TGTGCCAGCAGCTTAGCCGGGACAGGGTACGAGCAGTACTTC.

This clonotype has just a few counts. V and J are TRBV2 and TRBJ2-5; D possibly corresponds to TRBD2 (6 bases). Between the trimmed V and J ends, which lost 9 bases and 4 bases, there was a span of 15 bases. CDR1 is SNHLY and CDR2 is FYNNEI in the germline V gene. CDR3 length: 13 residues. The CDR3: CASNTRRGETQYF. CDR3 sequence (DNA): TGTGCCAGTAATACTCGGAGGGGAGAGACCCAGTACTTC.

V gene TRBV4-1 combines with J gene TRBJ2-3; D is possibly TRBD2 (7 bases). The CDR3 runs 17 residues. Per germline, CDR1 MGHRA and CDR2 YSYEKL. V lost 0 bases, J lost 1 base, and 14 bases lay in between. CDR3 sequence reads: CASSQEAAGAGTDTQYF. As DNA, the CDR3 is TGCGCCAGCAGCCAAGAGGCGGCGGGGGCGGGCACAGATACGCAGTATTTT.

This clonotype was seen ten or more times. V is TRBV20-1 and J is TRBJ2-2; 8 nucleotides match TRBD2. J was trimmed by 6 bases and V by 0 bases; bases with no gene match: 0. This CDR3 comprises 13 residues. Germline assignment: CDR1 DFQATT and CDR2 SNEGSKA (reference sequence). The CDR3 here is CSARDGGAGELFF. In DNA form, the CDR3 reads TGCAGTGCTAGAGACGGGGGGGCCGGGGAGCTGTTTTTT.

Here the CDR3 DNA reads TGCAGCGTTGAAGGTCCGGGACAGGGAGGGTACGAGCAGTACTTC. Its translation: CSVEGPGQGGYEQYF. The chain recombines TRBV29-1 with TRBJ2-7; 9 bases are a match to TRBD1. After removal of 1 base from V and 4 bases from J, the junction contained 8 bases not matched to a gene. The CDR3 totals 15 residues. From germline, CDR1 is SQVTM and CDR2 ANQGSEA.

This clonotype was observed a handful of times. The V gene is TRBV10-3, the J gene TRBJ1-1, with a weak D call TRBD1 (6 bases). V lost 2 bases to trimming and J lost 1 base, with 8 bases between them. CDR1 is ENHRY and CDR2 is SYGVKD in the germline V gene. This CDR3 contains 14 residues. The DNA for the CDR3 is TGTGCCATCAGTGAGCGGACAGAGAACACTGAAGCTTTCTTT. Translation: CAISERTENTEAFF.

Many counts were recorded for this clonotype. The V gene is TRBV11-2, the J gene TRBJ2-7; 9 bases line up with TRBD2. CDR1 and CDR2 from the germline V gene are SGHAT and FQNNGV. The V segment lost 7 bases and the J segment 1 base; nucleotides outside the gene matches: 8. CDR3 size: 15 residues. CDR3 coding DNA: TGTGCCAGCACCAGGATAGCGGGGGTTTCCTACGAGCAGTACTTC. Translating gives CASTRIAGVSYEQYF.

This clonotype appeared many times. This rearrangement joins TRBV9 to TRBJ2-7; 10 bases agree with TRBD1. From germline, CDR1 is SGDLS and CDR2 YYNGEE. V lost 0 bases and J lost 4; bases outside the gene matches: 4. The CDR3 has 15 residues. CDR3 loop: CASSVAGTGAYEQYF. CDR3 nucleotides: TGTGCCAGCAGCGTAGCCGGGACAGGGGCTTACGAGCAGTACTTC. Variable domain in full (rest from reference TRBV9 and TRBJ2-7): DSGVTQTPKHLITATGQRVTLRCSPRSGDLSVYWYQQSLDQGLQFLIQYYNGEERAKGNILERFSAQQFPDLHSELNLSSLELGDSALYFCASSVAGTGAYEQYFGPGTRLTVT.

The chain combines TRBV5-6 with TRBJ1-1; D remains ambiguous. The CDR3 runs to 11 residues. CDR1 and CDR2 from the germline V gene are SGHDT and YYEEEE. With 7 bases removed from V and 8 bases from J, the gap between germline ends came to 12 bases. The CDR3 here is CASSWGKEAFF. CDR3 sequence (DNA): TGTGCCAGCTCTTGGGGTAAAGAAGCTTTCTTT.